These T cell receptor beta chains were read from a single sample in a study of blood T cell repertoires in COVID-19. Method: immunoSEQ multiplex PCR; TCRdb's copy keeps in-frame clones and lacks some. Among some 99,000 clones, approximately 80% were seen once, and the ten largest hold roughly 6.5%. The sequenced sample consisted of peripheral blood. The receptors originated from a woman between 45 and 60 years old with acute or convalescent COVID-19. Both conserved end residues are trimmed from each CDR3.

V: TRBV5-5
J: TRBJ1-3
length: 13
CDR3: ASSWDRGGGNTIY

V: TRBV19
J: TRBJ1-5
length: 13
CDR3: ASTPWDRGDQPQH

V: TRBV5-4
J: TRBJ2-7
length: 11
CDR3: ASGGTATYEQY

V: TRBV18
J: TRBJ2-1
length: 13
CDR3: ASSLTGAIYNEQF

V: TRBV28
J: TRBJ1-2
length: 10
CDR3: ASSFEGYGYT

V: TRBV7-9
J: TRBJ2-1
length: 12
CDR3: ASSLEVTSGGQF

V: TRBV5-1
J: TRBJ1-6
length: 16
CDR3: ASSLEGQGAGSNSPLH

V: TRBV30
J: TRBJ1-6
length: 12
CDR3: AWWTGGKNSPLH

V: TRBV3-1/TRBV3-2
J: TRBJ2-2
length: 14
CDR3: ASSQVGGAYTGELF

V: TRBV5-1
J: TRBJ2-7
length: 13
CDR3: ASSLAVQGGDEQY

V: TRBV5-5
J: TRBJ1-1
length: 11
CDR3: ASSLAGDTEAF

V: TRBV19
J: TRBJ2-1
length: 12
CDR3: ASSMEDPYNEQF

V: TRBV24-1
J: TRBJ2-3
length: 13
CDR3: ATSEARGFSDTQY

V: TRBV30
J: TRBJ1-2
length: 10
CDR3: ASSMLGGGYT

V: TRBV5-1
J: TRBJ1-1
length: 12
CDR3: ASTPPGTVTEAF

V: TRBV11-2
J: TRBJ1-4
length: 14
CDR3: ASSSSGGARNEKLF

V: TRBV24-1
J: TRBJ2-1
length: 16
CDR3: ATSDSLTRTSSYNEQF

V: TRBV24-1
J: TRBJ2-2
length: 15
CDR3: ATSDPSSGGPRRELF

V: TRBV5-1
J: TRBJ1-2
length: 12
CDR3: ASSLQTGPYGYT

V: TRBV4-1
J: TRBJ1-2
length: 15
CDR3: ASSQDRGADKFGGYT

V: TRBV28
J: TRBJ2-7
length: 10
CDR3: ASMEGGQEQY

V: TRBV5-4
J: TRBJ2-3
length: 14
CDR3: ASSRGLAGSTDTQY

V: TRBV25-1
J: TRBJ1-2
length: 9
CDR3: ASSVNYGYT

V: TRBV2
J: TRBJ1-1
length: 14
CDR3: ASLTGFATMNTEAF

V: TRBV27
J: TRBJ1-6
length: 14
CDR3: ASSSGQAGFAPPLH

V: TRBV6-1
J: TRBJ2-7
length: 11
CDR3: ASSELYRDEQY

V: TRBV6-5
J: TRBJ1-6
length: 11
CDR3: ASRTGLFSPLH

V: TRBV5-5
J: TRBJ1-3
length: 13
CDR3: ASSLDRVEGNTIY

V: TRBV18
J: TRBJ2-5
length: 13
CDR3: ASSPSRDNPSAPY

V: TRBV19
J: TRBJ2-3
length: 17
CDR3: ASSTPLYKRGGSTDTQY

V: TRBV2
J: TRBJ1-4
length: 13
CDR3: ASSGGVPGDEKLF